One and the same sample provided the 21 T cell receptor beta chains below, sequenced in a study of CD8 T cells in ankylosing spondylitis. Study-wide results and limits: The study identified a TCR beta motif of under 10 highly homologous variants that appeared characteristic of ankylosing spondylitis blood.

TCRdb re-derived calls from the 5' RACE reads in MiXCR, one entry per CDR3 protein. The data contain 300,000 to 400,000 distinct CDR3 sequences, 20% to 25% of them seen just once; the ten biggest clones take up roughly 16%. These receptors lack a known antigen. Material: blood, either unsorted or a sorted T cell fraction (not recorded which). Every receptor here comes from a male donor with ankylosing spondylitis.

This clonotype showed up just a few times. CDR3 sequence reads: CASETTGRGYNEQFF. The CDR3 region has the DNA TGTGCCAGCGAAACCACAGGACGGGGCTACAATGAGCAGTTCTTC. This chain connects TRBV28 to TRBJ2-1; D may correspond to TRBD1 or TRBD2 (5 bases each). The CDR3 is 15 amino acids. V shed 8 bases and J shed 3 bases, with 17 bases lying between them. Germline loops: CDR1 MDHEN, CDR2 SYDVKM.

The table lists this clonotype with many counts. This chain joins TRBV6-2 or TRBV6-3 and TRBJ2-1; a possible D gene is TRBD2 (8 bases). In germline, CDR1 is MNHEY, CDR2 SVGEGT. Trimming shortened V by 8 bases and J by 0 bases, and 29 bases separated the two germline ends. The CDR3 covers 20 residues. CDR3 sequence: CASFYPVSGSGDSSYNEQFF. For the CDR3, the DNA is TGTGCCAGCTTTTACCCCGTGAGTGGTAGCGGGGACAGCTCCTACAATGAGCAGTTCTTC.

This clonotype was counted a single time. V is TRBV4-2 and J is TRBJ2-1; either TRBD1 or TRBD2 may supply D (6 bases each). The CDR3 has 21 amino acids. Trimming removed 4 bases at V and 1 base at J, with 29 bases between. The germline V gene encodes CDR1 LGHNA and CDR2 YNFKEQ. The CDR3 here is CASSPRVGRTVLGGSYNEQFF. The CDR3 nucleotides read TGTGCCAGCAGCCCGAGGGTCGGACGGACAGTCCTTGGGGGGTCCTACAATGAGCAGTTCTTC.

The CDR3 DNA reads as TGTGCCAGCTCACCTTCGCGCGCCGTCTACGAGCAGTACTTC. It yields the protein CASSPSRAVYEQYF. This rearrangement joins TRBV18 to TRBJ2-7, with unresolved D. CDR1 and CDR2 (germline): KGHSH, LQKENI. The germline V and J ends were trimmed by 3 bases and 3 bases, with 12 bases remaining between them. CDR3 length: 14 residues.

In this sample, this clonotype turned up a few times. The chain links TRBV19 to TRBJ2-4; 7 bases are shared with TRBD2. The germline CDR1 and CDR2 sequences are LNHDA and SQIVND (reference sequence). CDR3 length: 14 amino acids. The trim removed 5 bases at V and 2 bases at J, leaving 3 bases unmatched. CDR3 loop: CASSPRESKNIQYF. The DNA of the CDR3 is TGTGCCAGTAGTCCGCGGGAGTCCAAAAACATTCAGTACTTC.

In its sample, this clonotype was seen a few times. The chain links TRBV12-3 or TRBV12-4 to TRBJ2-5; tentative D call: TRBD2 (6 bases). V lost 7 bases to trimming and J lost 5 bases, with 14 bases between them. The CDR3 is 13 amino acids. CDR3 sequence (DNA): TGTGCCAGCAACAATCTAGCGTCGGAGACCCAGTACTTC. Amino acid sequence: CASNNLASETQYF.

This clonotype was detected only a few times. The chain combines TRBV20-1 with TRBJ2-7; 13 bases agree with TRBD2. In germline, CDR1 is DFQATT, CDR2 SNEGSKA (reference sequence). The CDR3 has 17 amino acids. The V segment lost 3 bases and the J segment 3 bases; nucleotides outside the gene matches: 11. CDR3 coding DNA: TGCAGTGCTAGTGGTTACGGACTAGCGGGAGAATTCTACGAGCAGTACTTC. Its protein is CSASGYGLAGEFYEQYF.

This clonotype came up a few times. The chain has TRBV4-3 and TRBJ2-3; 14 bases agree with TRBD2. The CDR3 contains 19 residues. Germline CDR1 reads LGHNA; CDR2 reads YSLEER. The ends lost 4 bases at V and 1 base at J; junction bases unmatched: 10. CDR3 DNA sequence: TGCGCCAGCAGCCGAGGCAGCCTGGGACTAGCGGGAGGCACAGATACGCAGTATTTT. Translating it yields CASSRGSLGLAGGTDTQYF.

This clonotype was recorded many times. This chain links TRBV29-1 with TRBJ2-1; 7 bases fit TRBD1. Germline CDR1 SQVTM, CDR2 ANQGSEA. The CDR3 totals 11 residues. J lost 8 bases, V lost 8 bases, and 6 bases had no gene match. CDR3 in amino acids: CSSGQTDEQFF. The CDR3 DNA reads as TGCAGCTCGGGACAGACCGATGAGCAGTTCTTC.

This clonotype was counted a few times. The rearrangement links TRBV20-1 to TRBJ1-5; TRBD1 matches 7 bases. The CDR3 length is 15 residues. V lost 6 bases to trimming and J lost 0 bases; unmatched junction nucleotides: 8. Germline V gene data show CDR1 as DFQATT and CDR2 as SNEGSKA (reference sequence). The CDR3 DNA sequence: TGCAGTGCGACACAGGGGCCTTATAGCAATCAGCCCCAGCATTTT. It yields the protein CSATQGPYSNQPQHF.

In DNA form, the CDR3 reads TGTGCCAGCAGCCATCCGACCACTGAAGCTTTCTTT. It encodes CASSHPTTEAFF. The chain carries TRBV3-1 and TRBJ1-1; D is uncertain. V lost 3 bases, J lost 4 bases, and 6 bases lay in between. The CDR3 spans 12 residues. Per germline, CDR1 LGHDT and CDR2 YNNKEL (reference sequence). Full variable domain (rest looked up from reference TRBV3-1 and TRBJ1-1): DTAVSQTPKYLVTQMGNDKSIKCEQNLGHDTMYWYKQDSKKFLKIMFSYNNKELIINETVPNRFSPKSPDKAHLNLHINSLELGDSAVYFCASSHPTTEAFFGQGTRLTVV.

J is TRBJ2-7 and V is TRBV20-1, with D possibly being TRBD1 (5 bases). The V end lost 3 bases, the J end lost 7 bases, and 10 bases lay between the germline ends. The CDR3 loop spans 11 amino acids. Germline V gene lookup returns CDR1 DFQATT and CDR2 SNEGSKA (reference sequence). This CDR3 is CSASVYREQYF. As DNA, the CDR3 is TGCAGTGCTAGCGTCTACAGGGAGCAGTACTTC.

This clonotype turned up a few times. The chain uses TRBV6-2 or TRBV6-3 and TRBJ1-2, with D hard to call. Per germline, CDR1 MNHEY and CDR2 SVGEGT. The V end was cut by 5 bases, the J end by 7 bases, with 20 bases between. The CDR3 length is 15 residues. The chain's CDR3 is CASSADRSPAGGYTF. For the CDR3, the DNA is TGTGCCAGCAGTGCAGACCGATCCCCTGCGGGTGGCTACACCTTC.

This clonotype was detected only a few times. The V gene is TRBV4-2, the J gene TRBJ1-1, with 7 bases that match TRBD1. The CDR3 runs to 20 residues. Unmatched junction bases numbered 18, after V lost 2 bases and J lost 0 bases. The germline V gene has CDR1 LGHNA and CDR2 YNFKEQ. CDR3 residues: CASSQRRYGTAGTVNTEAFF. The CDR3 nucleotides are TGTGCCAGCAGCCAACGTCGGTATGGGACAGCAGGGACGGTGAACACTGAAGCTTTCTTT.

The CDR3 nucleotides are TGCAGCGTTGGTAGGAGCTTGAACACCGGGGAGCTGTTTTTT. Translating gives CSVGRSLNTGELFF. The chain combines TRBV29-1 with TRBJ2-2; D is unresolved. Germline loops: CDR1 SQVTM, CDR2 ANQGSEA. V was trimmed by 4 bases and J by 1 base, leaving 10 bases between them. This CDR3 region has 14 residues.

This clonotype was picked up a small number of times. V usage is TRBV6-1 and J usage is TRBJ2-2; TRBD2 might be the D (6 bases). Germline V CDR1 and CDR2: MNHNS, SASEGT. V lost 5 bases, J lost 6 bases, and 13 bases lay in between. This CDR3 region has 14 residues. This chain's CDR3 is CASSQTRGAGELFF. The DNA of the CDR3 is TGTGCCAGCAGTCAGACTAGAGGTGCCGGGGAGCTGTTTTTT.

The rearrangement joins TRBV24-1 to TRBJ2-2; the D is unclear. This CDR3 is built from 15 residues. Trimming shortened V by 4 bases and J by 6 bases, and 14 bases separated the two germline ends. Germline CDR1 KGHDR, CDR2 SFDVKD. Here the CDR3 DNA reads TGTGCCACCAGTGAAGCACCCGCATCCCCCGGGGAGCTGTTTTTT. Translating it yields CATSEAPASPGELFF.

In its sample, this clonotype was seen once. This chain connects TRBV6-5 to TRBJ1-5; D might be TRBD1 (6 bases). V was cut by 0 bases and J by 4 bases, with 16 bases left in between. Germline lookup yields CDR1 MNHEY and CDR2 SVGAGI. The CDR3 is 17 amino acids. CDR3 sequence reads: CASSYSSMGAGNQPQHF. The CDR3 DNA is TGTGCCAGCAGTTACTCGTCCATGGGGGCTGGAAATCAGCCCCAGCATTTT.

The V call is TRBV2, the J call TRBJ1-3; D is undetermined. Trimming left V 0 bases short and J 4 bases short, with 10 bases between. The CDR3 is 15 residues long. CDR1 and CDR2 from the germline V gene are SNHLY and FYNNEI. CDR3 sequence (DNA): TGTGCCAGCAGTGAAGCGCCCAGGACCGGAAACACCATATATTTT. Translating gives CASSEAPRTGNTIYF.

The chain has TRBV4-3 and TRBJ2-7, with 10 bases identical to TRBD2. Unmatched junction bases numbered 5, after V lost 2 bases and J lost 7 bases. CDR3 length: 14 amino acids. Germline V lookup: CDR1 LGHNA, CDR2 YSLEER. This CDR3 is CASSQRLAGGEQYF. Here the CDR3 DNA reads TGCGCCAGCAGCCAACGTTTAGCGGGAGGTGAGCAGTACTTC.

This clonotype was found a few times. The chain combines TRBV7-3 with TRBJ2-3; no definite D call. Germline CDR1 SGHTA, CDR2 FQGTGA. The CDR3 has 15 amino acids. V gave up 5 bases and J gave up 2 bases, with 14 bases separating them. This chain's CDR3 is CASSLGPANTDTQYF. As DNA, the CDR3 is TGTGCCAGCAGCCTCGGCCCCGCTAACACAGATACGCAGTATTTT.